This TCR beta chain was profiled in a study of blood T cell repertoires in COVID-19. Whole-study context: The origin of the acute and convalescent COVID-19 samples was the United States, Italy and Spain.

V was shortened by 5 bases and J by 0 bases, with 11 bases between the two germline ends. CDR3 size: 15 residues. Germline assignment: CDR1 SEHNR and CDR2 FQNEAQ (reference sequence). Authors' analysis steps: The assay estimated nucleated cells by amplifying reference gene primers. The table came from immunoSEQ multiplex PCR; TCRdb's copy has only in-frame clones and leaves some out. V, J and clone size were drawn from that table, and D and trimming were deduced from the DNA. The repertoire holds about 140,000 clones, with 82% as singletons. The gene calls are TRBV7-9 and TRBJ2-1, with D perhaps matching TRBD2 (5 bases). This receptor was identified in a woman older than 75 with acute or convalescent COVID-19. Sequencing used peripheral blood. The CDR3 nucleotides read TGTGCCAGCAGCCAGCGGATAAACTCCTACAATGAGCAGTTCTTC. Encoded protein: CASSQRINSYNEQFF.